The clone carrying this T cell receptor beta chain has just a few counts. This sample is drawn from a study of T cells in Graves' hyperthyroidism and ophthalmopathy. The CDR3 has 16 amino acids. The germline V and J ends were trimmed by 3 bases and 4 bases, with 15 bases remaining between them. Germline loops: CDR1 MNHEY, CDR2 SVGAGI. Amplified TCR beta CDR3 regions came from RNA transcripts. Researchers ran a first-round RT-PCR on the TCR CDR3 using the HTBI primer set. In TCRdb, the multiplex PCR reads were re-called with MiXCR into one record per CDR3 protein. Altogether about 500,000 distinct CDR3 sequences are present, 15% to 20% being singletons, with the ten largest covering less than 30%.

The source of this sequence is a woman aged 25 to 39 with Graves' ophthalmopathy. The sequenced sample was blood. The chain has TRBV6-5 and TRBJ2-2; D uncertain. CDR3 sequence reads: CASSYFERTGTGELFF. The CDR3 DNA reads TGTGCCAGCAGTTATTTCGAGAGGACGGGCACCGGGGAGCTGTTTTTT.